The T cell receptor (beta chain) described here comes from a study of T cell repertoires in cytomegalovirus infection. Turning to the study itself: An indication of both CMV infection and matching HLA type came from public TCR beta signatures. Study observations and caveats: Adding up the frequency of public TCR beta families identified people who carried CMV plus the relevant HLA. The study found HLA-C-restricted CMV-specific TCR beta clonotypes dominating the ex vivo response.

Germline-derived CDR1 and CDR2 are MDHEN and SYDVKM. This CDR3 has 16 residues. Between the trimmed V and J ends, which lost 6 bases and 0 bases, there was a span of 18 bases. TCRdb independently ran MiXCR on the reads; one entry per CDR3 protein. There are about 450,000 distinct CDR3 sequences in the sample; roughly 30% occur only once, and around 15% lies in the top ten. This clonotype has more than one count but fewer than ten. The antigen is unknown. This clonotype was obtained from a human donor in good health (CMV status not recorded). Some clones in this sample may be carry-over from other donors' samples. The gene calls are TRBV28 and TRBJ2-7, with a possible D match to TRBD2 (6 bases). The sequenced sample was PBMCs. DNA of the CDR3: TGTGCCAGCAGATTCTTGGGCGGGGATACCTCCTACGAGCAGTACTTC. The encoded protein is CASRFLGGDTSYEQYF.